The source of this T cell receptor beta chain is a study of T cell changes during pregnancy in multiple sclerosis (dated by TCRdb to about 2019). As for the study more broadly: Changes in the T cell repertoire over the course of pregnancy were examined in this study in women with multiple sclerosis.

On this clone: Its cognate antigen has yet to be identified. Base qualities are not recorded, but no much larger clone differs from it by a single base.

The CDR3, cysteine through phenylalanine, is 17 amino acids long. The entry retains the CDR3 DNA only, 51 bases that are in frame from base 1. Per the germline V gene, SGHRS is the CDR1 and YFSETQ is the CDR2. V loses 3 bases, J loses 5 bases, and the germline ends lie 18 bases apart. To prepare the library, the immunoSEQ multiplex PCR assay was applied. TCRdb limited this immuneACCESS table to in-frame rearrangements with V and J called. A share of clones is missing; checked studies link under half to unresolved V genes, and the rest is unexplained. This sample holds 66,000 or so clones; 75% to 90% were observed only once. 0.89% of the sample rests with the top ten.

The sample here was peripheral blood, taken in the first trimester of pregnancy. Rearrangement joined TRBV5-1 to TRBJ1-6; TRBD1 is possibly the D segment (5 matching bases). The source of this sequence is a female donor in good health, enrolled as a control in a pregnancy study. For the CDR3, the sequence is CASSYSGGKFDNSPLHF. Read as DNA, the sequence is TGCGCCAGCAGCTATTCGGGGGGAAAGTTTGATAATTCACCCCTCCACTTT.